This record concerns one TCR beta chain sequence. Its antigen is undetermined. This sample was included in a study of naive and memory T cell subsets. Both TRBC1 and TRBC2 were covered by a beta constant-region primer of two equimolar oligonucleotides. Nested alpha and beta constant-region primers with the SP2 primer drove four PCR rounds on ligated cDNA. TCRdb processed the UMI-ligation and nested PCR reads anew with MiXCR; each CDR3 protein has one entry. The sample contains over 90,000 distinct CDR3 sequences, around 11% of which appear only once. General study points: In CD4 and CD8 cells, diversity dropped from naive through EMRA. Over 85% of naive TCR sequences appeared only once, unlike memory subsets. Naive repertoires, especially CD8, held a few larger clonotypes, possibly memory cells re-expressing CD45RA.

The V end was cut by 5 bases, the J end by 1 base, with 12 bases between. Looked up from germline, CDR1 is ENHRY and CDR2 is SYGVKD. This CDR3 contains 15 residues. The sample was naive CD4+ T cells from blood. The chain has TRBV10-3 and TRBJ2-1; D possibly uses TRBD1 or TRBD2 (5 bases each). This sequence originates from a human donor in good health. The CDR3 is CAISISGLSYNEQFF. CDR3 DNA sequence: TGTGCCATCAGTATTTCGGGGCTTTCCTACAATGAGCAGTTCTTC.